The 7 T cell receptor beta chains listed next were all sequenced from one sample in a study of blood T cell repertoires in COVID-19. Clones were read by immunoSEQ multiplex PCR, and TCRdb kept only the in-frame ones, dropping some. The sample has roughly 230,000 clones; 90% are singletons. The material sequenced was peripheral blood. These receptors came from a woman aged 60-75 years with COVID-19, enrolled during active disease.

V is TRBV19 and J is TRBJ1-6; TRBD1 agrees at 7 bases. V lost 4 bases and J lost 8; bases outside the gene matches: 8. Germline V gene sequence: CDR1 LNHDA, CDR2 SQIVND (reference sequence). The CDR3 totals 15 residues. The CDR3 nucleotides are TGTGCCAGTAGTACTGGCAGGGGGATCTATTCACCCCTCCACTTT. Translated, it gives CASSTGRGIYSPLHF.

The chain uses TRBV4-2 and TRBJ1-5; 9 bases are shared with TRBD1. CDR3 length: 15 residues. The V segment lost 5 bases and the J segment 7 bases; nucleotides outside the gene matches: 9. CDR1 and CDR2 from the germline V gene are LGHNA and YNFKEQ. The DNA for the CDR3 is TGTGCCAGCAGCGGAGACAGGGGGTCCGACCAGCCCCAGCATTTT. Protein sequence: CASSGDRGSDQPQHF.

This clone was seen once. The rearrangement links TRBV6-5 to TRBJ1-3; weak D call: TRBD1 (6 bases). Trimming shortened V by 5 bases and J by 3 bases, and 11 bases separated the two germline ends. The CDR3 is 14 residues long. Germline V gene data show CDR1 as MNHEY and CDR2 as SVGAGI. The chain's CDR3 is CASSPNRDGNTIYF. The CDR3 coding sequence is TGTGCCAGCAGTCCAAACAGGGATGGAAACACCATATATTTT.

The CDR3 sequence: CASSQFASGGGRETQYF. CDR3 coding DNA: TGCGCCAGCAGCCAATTTGCTAGCGGGGGCGGGAGAGAGACCCAGTACTTC. V and J are TRBV4-1 and TRBJ2-5, with TRBD2 matching 10 bases. The CDR3 is 17 residues long. The V segment lost 2 bases and the J segment 4 bases; nucleotides outside the gene matches: 10. CDR1 and CDR2 (germline): MGHRA, YSYEKL.

CDR3 coding DNA: TGTGCCAGTAGTACAACTGGGACAGGGGGCCTTTCCTATGGCTACACCTTC. Translated, it gives CASSTTGTGGLSYGYTF. J is TRBJ1-2 and V is TRBV19, with 12 bases identical to TRBD1. Trimming at V came to 4 bases and at J to 4 bases, leaving 10 bases not matched to a gene. The CDR3 runs to 17 residues. CDR1 is LNHDA and CDR2 is SQIVND in the germline V gene (reference sequence).

The chain couples TRBV11-3 to TRBJ2-3; TRBD2 is a possible D gene (6 bases). The CDR3 loop spans 15 amino acids. The germline V gene encodes CDR1 SGHNT and CDR2 YENEEA. Trimming shortened V by 3 bases and J by 2 bases, and 12 bases separated the two germline ends. In DNA, the CDR3 is TGTGCCAGCAGCTTGGGTACTAGCCCCACAGATACGCAGTATTTT. Translation gives CASSLGTSPTDTQYF.

The rearrangement links TRBV10-3 to TRBJ2-1; 8 nucleotides agree with TRBD1. Trimming at V came to 7 bases and at J to 6 bases, leaving 11 bases not matched to a gene. CDR3 length equals 15 residues. Germline-derived CDR1 and CDR2 are ENHRY and SYGVKD. Written as DNA, the CDR3 is TGTGCCATCAATACGGCCGAAACAGGGGGCAATGAGCAGTTCTTC. Its protein product is CAINTAETGGNEQFF.